This TCR beta chain originates from a study of cytomegalovirus exposure and HLA in healthy donors. Study-level findings and limits: Specific recognition of CMV antigens was confirmed in vitro for a few chains (all CMV-associated).

Germline V gene sequence: CDR1 MGHRA, CDR2 YSYEKL. The CDR3 loop spans 15 amino acids. Deletions cut 1 base from V and 5 bases from J, with 12 bases between. Vbeta (60) and Jbeta (13) primers were used in the PCR. The data were produced by immunoSEQ multiplex PCR, yet TCRdb's version contains in-frame clones alone and is incomplete. Among around 120,000 clones listed, about 81% were seen once. This clone was detected only once. Its antigen is as yet unknown. This receptor was obtained from a woman in her forties in good health and CMV-seropositive. The sequenced material came from PBMCs. The chain joins TRBV4-1 to TRBJ2-1, with D tentatively TRBD2 (6 bases). CDR3 region: CASSQVTGEDNEQFF. The CDR3 DNA is TGCGCCAGCAGCCAAGTGACGGGGGAAGACAATGAGCAGTTCTTC.